The next 2 T cell receptor beta chains were all read from a single sample in a study of T-cell reconstitution after alpha-beta-depleted transplantation in children listed by TCRdb under 2016. The treatment or condition label for this specimen denotes: allogeneic hematopoietic cell transplantation with graft depleted of TCRalphabeta T cells and CD19 B cells. Library creation used PCR. The reads were generated on an Illumina HiSeq 2500. TCR libraries were prepared with molecular barcoding, using unique molecular identifiers to normalize TCRbeta repertoire quantification. TCRdb cleaned the public reads at Q25 with fastp, built clones with MiXCR and kept in-frame beta chains. Entries that share a CDR3 protein sequence are merged under the most common genes and DNA. Recorded for this sample are 800,000 to 1,000,000 distinct CDR3 sequences; about 29% of them occurred a single time. The top ten constitute about 28% of the sample.

This specimen consisted of PBMCs, mostly from graft donor cells, obtained 360 days after TCRalphabeta/CD19-depleted stem cell transplant. These receptors originate from a boy in the first two years of life who had a stem cell transplant for SCID, so the T cells may come from the graft donor.

The chain has TRBV18 and TRBJ2-2; tentative D call: TRBD1 (7 bases). The CDR3 length is 15 residues. The germline gives CDR1 KGHSH, CDR2 LQKENI. V lost 1 base to trimming and J lost 5 bases, with 11 bases between them. The CDR3 nucleotides read TGTGCCAGCTCACCACAACCAGGGGGGACCGGGGAGCTGTTTTTT. It yields the protein CASSPQPGGTGELFF.

This clonotype has only a few counts. This chain connects TRBV4-1 to TRBJ2-3; weak D call: TRBD1 (6 bases). CDR1 is MGHRA and CDR2 is YSYEKL in the germline V gene. The germline V and J ends were trimmed by 3 bases and 3 bases, with 16 bases remaining between them. This CDR3 has 16 residues. CDR3 sequence: CASSHVGQRVTDTQYF. The CDR3 DNA is TGCGCCAGCAGCCACGTAGGACAGCGTGTTACAGATACGCAGTATTTT.